These 28 T cell receptor beta chains were all obtained from the same sample, sequenced in a study of T cell responses to AZD1222 COVID-19 vaccine (dated by TCRdb to the early 2020s). Taken with the paper, the label for time point translates to: baseline before first vaccination. The library came from the immunoSEQ multiplex PCR assay. In TCRdb, the immuneACCESS table is reduced to in-frame sequences with V and J assigned. These tables do not hold every clone; where another copy was compared, an unresolved V gene accounts for under half, and the others remain unexplained. Present in this sample are 100,000 to 150,000 clones, about 89% of which were seen just once. Of the sample, over 9.5% is held by the ten largest clones. The starting material was peripheral blood, obtained on day 0 of AZD1222 vaccination. The source of these receptors is an adult in good health.

This clone is labeled medium-sized. The chain couples TRBV27 to TRBJ2-1, with 9 bases fitting TRBD1. With V trimmed by 8 bases and J by 6 bases, 11 bases remained unmatched. This CDR3 contains 15 residues. Germline V gene lookup returns CDR1 MNHEY and CDR2 SMNVEV (reference sequence). The chain's CDR3 is CASRTGELSGNEQFF. CDR3 DNA: TGTGCCAGCCGGACAGGGGAGCTTTCTGGCAATGAGCAGTTCTTC.

V usage is TRBV28 and J usage is TRBJ2-1; 7 positions agree with TRBD2. With V trimmed by 11 bases and J by 0 bases, 10 bases remained unmatched. The CDR3 is 15 residues long. Looked up from germline, CDR1 is MDHEN and CDR2 is SYDVKM. The CDR3: CASLGGRVSYNEQFF. The CDR3 nucleotides read TGTGCCTCCCTGGGAGGGAGGGTCTCCTACAATGAGCAGTTCTTC.

This sequence joins TRBV7-2 and TRBJ2-5, with D possibly matching TRBD2 (6 bases). This CDR3 has 14 amino acids. The V gene's germline CDR1 is SGHTA and CDR2 FQGNSA. Trimming removed 2 bases from V and 2 bases from J, with 9 bases in between. The CDR3 reads CASSLSRGQETQYF. The CDR3 nucleotides read TGTGCCAGCAGCTTAAGTCGGGGGCAAGAGACCCAGTACTTC.

The chain combines TRBV28 with TRBJ1-6; D ambiguous. V shed 6 bases and J shed 9 bases, with 12 bases lying between them. Germline V CDR1 and CDR2: MDHEN, SYDVKM. This CDR3 spans 13 amino acids. CDR3 DNA sequence: TGTGCCAGCAGCCTTGCTGTAGGTTCACCCCTCCACTTT. Encoded protein: CASSLAVGSPLHF.

The chain joins TRBV4-1 to TRBJ2-3, with a tentative D call TRBD2 (6 bases). Germline CDR1 reads MGHRA; CDR2 reads YSYEKL. The CDR3 length is 16 residues. Between the trimmed V and J ends, which lost 4 bases and 0 bases, there was a span of 14 bases. CDR3 protein: CASSPDYAGSTDTQYF. The DNA for the CDR3 is TGCGCCAGCAGCCCCGACTATGCGGGGAGCACAGATACGCAGTATTTT.

The chain couples TRBV3-1 (or the pseudogene TRBV3-2) to TRBJ2-1, with D maybe TRBD1 (6 bases). The CDR3 is 13 amino acids. Germline lookup yields CDR1 LGHDT and CDR2 YNNKEL (reference sequence). The germline V and J ends were trimmed by 8 bases and 10 bases, with 18 bases remaining between them. The CDR3 sequence is CASYGSRGGEQFF. The DNA for the CDR3 is TGTGCCAGCTACGGATCCAGGGGCGGCGAGCAGTTCTTC.

The genes are TRBV7-8 and TRBJ1-5, with a weak D call TRBD1 (5 bases). This CDR3 is 16 amino acids long. Deletions cut 4 bases from V and 8 bases from J, with 21 bases between. Germline V gives CDR1 SGHVS, CDR2 FQNEAQ. In nucleotides, the CDR3 is TGTGCCAGCAGCTCCGGACACCTTGTCCTTAGGGAGCCCCAGCATTTT. It yields the protein CASSSGHLVLREPQHF. Together with reference TRBV7-8 and TRBJ1-5, the CDR3 gives the full variable domain: GAGVSQSPRYKVAKRGQDVALRCDPISGHVSLFWYQQALGQGPEFLTYFQNEAQLDKSGLPSDRFFAERPEGSVSTLKIQRTQQEDSAVYLCASSSGHLVLREPQHFGDGTRLSIL.

This chain connects TRBV9 to TRBJ2-1; D is perhaps TRBD2 (5 bases). The germline V and J ends were trimmed by 0 bases and 6 bases, with 16 bases remaining between them. This CDR3 is 16 amino acids long. Germline CDR1 SGDLS, CDR2 YYNGEE. In DNA form, the CDR3 reads TGTGCCAGCAGCGTAGAAATCCGGGAATCTCGCAATGAGCAGTTCTTC. It is translated as CASSVEIRESRNEQFF.

This chain links TRBV5-1 with TRBJ1-1; D not resolved. Germline CDR1 is SGHRS and CDR2 is YFSETQ. The length of the CDR3 is 14 residues. Trimming took 4 bases from V and 4 from J, leaving 14 bases between them. DNA for the CDR3: TGCGCCAGCAGCGTCGGGCCCACCGTCACTGAAGCTTTCTTT. Translated: CASSVGPTVTEAFF.

This chain joins TRBV9 and TRBJ2-3; no clear D gene. The CDR3 length is 16 residues. Between the trimmed V and J ends, which lost 4 bases and 0 bases, there was a span of 15 bases. Per the germline V gene, CDR1 is SGDLS and CDR2 is YYNGEE. The chain's CDR3 is CASSYTGVSSTDTQYF. The CDR3 DNA follows: TGTGCCAGCAGCTACACGGGCGTTTCTAGCACAGATACGCAGTATTTT.

This clone was recorded once. The V and J genes are TRBV7-9 and TRBJ1-3, with D tentatively TRBD1 (6 bases). CDR1 and CDR2 from the germline V gene are SEHNR and FQNEAQ (reference sequence). V lost 7 bases and J lost 0, with 16 bases in between. The CDR3 is made up of 16 amino acids. For the CDR3, the DNA is TGTGCCAGCAACCCAGCGACAGGCTTCTCTGGAAACACCATATATTTT. Amino acids: CASNPATGFSGNTIYF. The variable domain in full, with the rest retrieved from reference TRBV7-9 and TRBJ1-3, is DTGVSQNPRHKITKRGQNVTFRCDPISEHNRLYWYRQTLGQGPEFLTYFQNEAQLEKSRLLSDRFSAERPKGSFSTLEIQRTEQGDSAMYLCASNPATGFSGNTIYFGEGSWLTVV.

V gene TRBV27 combines with J gene TRBJ2-1; D may be TRBD2 (6 bases). Trimming pared 1 base from V and 7 bases from J, leaving 14 bases between. CDR3 size: 15 residues. The germline gives CDR1 MNHEY, CDR2 SMNVEV (reference sequence). The CDR3 DNA sequence: TGTGCCAGCAGTTTATGGGACTCCCACGGTAATGAGCAGTTCTTC. Its translation is CASSLWDSHGNEQFF.

The chain combines TRBV19 with TRBJ2-2; the D is unclear. V dropped 5 bases and J dropped 3 bases, with 19 bases sitting between them. The CDR3 is 17 residues long. CDR1 is LNHDA, CDR2 SQIVND, per germline (reference sequence). CDR3 sequence (DNA): TGTGCCAGTAGTTCCCAGCCCGTGACCCTGGACACCGGGGAGCTGTTTTTT. Translating it yields CASSSQPVTLDTGELFF. The complete variable domain, with remaining parts taken from reference TRBV19 and TRBJ2-2, reads DGGITQSPKYLFRKEGQNVTLSCEQNLNHDAMYWYRQDPGQGLRLIYYSQIVNDFQKGDIAEGYSVSREKKESFPLTVTSAQKNPTAFYLCASSSQPVTLDTGELFFGEGSRLTVL.

The gene calls are TRBV28 and TRBJ1-1, with D possibly being TRBD1 (5 bases). Germline V CDR1 and CDR2: MDHEN, SYDVKM. Trimming took 5 bases from V and 4 from J, leaving 8 bases between them. CDR3 length equals 12 residues. The chain's CDR3 is CASSQGTTEAFF. CDR3 in DNA: TGTGCCAGCAGTCAGGGCACCACTGAAGCTTTCTTT.

V gene TRBV5-1 combines with J gene TRBJ2-7; no firm D call. The CDR3 extends over 12 amino acids. Germline V gives CDR1 SGHRS, CDR2 YFSETQ. With 2 bases removed from V and 4 bases from J, the gap between germline ends came to 7 bases. Written as DNA, the CDR3 is TGCGCCAGCAGCTTAGTACATTACGAGCAGTACTTC. Residues: CASSLVHYEQYF.

The chain uses TRBV6-1 and TRBJ2-7; 9 bases match TRBD1. This CDR3 is built from 15 residues. Germline trimming cut 2 bases from V and 4 bases from J; bases unmatched to any gene: 6. Germline values: CDR1 MNHNS, CDR2 SASEGT. As DNA, the CDR3 is TGTGCCAGCAGTGAATTTACAGGGGGCGGGTACGAGCAGTACTTC. It encodes CASSEFTGGGYEQYF.

V is TRBV3-1 (or the pseudogene TRBV3-2) and J is TRBJ2-7; TRBD2 matches at 8 bases. The V gene's germline CDR1 is LGHDT and CDR2 YNNKEL (reference sequence). CDR3 length: 14 amino acids. The junction had 5 bases not matched to a gene; V was cut back by 3 bases and J by 4 bases. The CDR3 DNA is TGTGCCAGCAGCCACAGCGGGGGACTATACGAGCAGTACTTC. It is translated as CASSHSGGLYEQYF.

The V gene is TRBV5-1, the J gene TRBJ2-1, with D perhaps assigned TRBD1 or TRBD2 (5 bases each). Germline loops: CDR1 SGHRS, CDR2 YFSETQ. The CDR3 totals 19 residues. V dropped 4 bases and J dropped 4 bases, with 27 bases sitting between them. The CDR3 DNA reads as TGCGCCAGCAGCCCAACGGGGTCCCTTTCAGGCGCAGGGTACAATGAGCAGTTCTTC. Translating gives CASSPTGSLSGAGYNEQFF.

This clone was observed a single time. V gene TRBV5-1 combines with J gene TRBJ2-5, with D possibly being TRBD2 (5 bases). CDR3 length: 13 residues. From germline, CDR1 is SGHRS and CDR2 YFSETQ. V was trimmed by 2 bases and J by 5 bases, leaving 10 bases between them. CDR3 nucleotide sequence: TGCGCCAGCAGCTTAGGGAGTAAGGAGACCCAGTACTTC. Residues: CASSLGSKETQYF.

The chain uses TRBV27 and TRBJ1-2, with TRBD1 as a possible D gene (6 bases). The CDR3 is 15 residues long. Germline V gene sequence: CDR1 MNHEY, CDR2 SMNVEV (reference sequence). Trimming pared 6 bases from V and 5 bases from J, leaving 19 bases between. The CDR3 DNA sequence: TGTGCCAGCAGGCCAGGGGACCCTTTAGCTTATGGCTACACCTTC. Translation: CASRPGDPLAYGYTF.

The chain employs TRBV4-3 and TRBJ1-4; 9 bases fit TRBD1. Per germline, CDR1 LGHNA and CDR2 YSLEER. J was trimmed by 6 bases and V by 4 bases; bases with no gene match: 3. The CDR3 length is 14 residues. CDR3 in amino acids: CASSLQGADEKLFF. For the CDR3, the DNA is TGCGCCAGCAGCCTACAGGGGGCGGATGAAAAACTGTTTTTT.

The V gene is TRBV3-1 (or the pseudogene TRBV3-2), the J gene TRBJ2-7; no clear D gene. The germline V and J ends were trimmed by 2 bases and 7 bases, with 9 bases remaining between them. From germline, CDR1 is LGHDT and CDR2 YNNKEL (reference sequence). The CDR3 runs to 12 residues. In nucleotides, the CDR3 is TGTGCCAGCAGCCAACTCGACCGGGAGCAGTACTTC. Its translation is CASSQLDREQYF.

The V call is TRBV5-6, the J call TRBJ2-3, with TRBD2 identical over 12 bases. In germline, CDR1 is SGHDT, CDR2 YYEEEE. This CDR3 comprises 16 residues. J was trimmed by 7 bases and V by 1 base; bases with no gene match: 7. The CDR3 region has the DNA TGTGCCAGCAGCTTGAGGCTAGCGGGGGGGCTGAATACGCAGTATTTT. This translates into CASSLRLAGGLNTQYF.

This clone was counted once. The chain employs TRBV5-6 and TRBJ1-2, with D unresolved. Germline CDR1 SGHDT, CDR2 YYEEEE. This CDR3 contains 14 residues. Trimming removed 5 bases at V and 5 bases at J, with 16 bases between. Here the CDR3 reads CASRLSGVLYGYTF. CDR3 bases: TGTGCCAGCAGACTTTCCGGGGTTCTATATGGCTACACCTTC.

This chain uses TRBV7-2 with TRBJ1-6, with 7 bases that match TRBD1. The V gene's germline CDR1 is SGHTA and CDR2 FQGNSA. The V and J ends lost 6 bases and 2 bases, in that order; junction bases with no gene match: 4. The CDR3 runs to 15 residues. As DNA, the CDR3 is TGTGCCAGCAGGCTTGACAGGGCCTATAATTCACCCCTCCACTTT. It yields the protein CASRLDRAYNSPLHF.

The chain links TRBV21-1 to TRBJ2-1; the D call TRBD1 from the table was never checked on the DNA. TRBV21-1 is classified as a pseudogene. This CDR3 is built from 14 residues. In DNA form, the CDR3 reads TGTGCCAGCAGCAAAGGACAGGGGCGGGTGGAGCAGTTCTTC. Protein product: CASSKGQGRVEQFF.

The V and J genes are TRBV5-4 and TRBJ2-1; no reliable D call. This CDR3 is built from 12 residues. Germline V gives CDR1 SGHNT, CDR2 YYREEE (reference sequence). Between the trimmed V and J ends, which lost 6 bases and 5 bases, there was a span of 9 bases. Here the CDR3 reads CASTSVNNEQFF. The CDR3 DNA reads TGTGCCAGCACCTCCGTGAACAATGAGCAGTTCTTC.

This chain connects TRBV30 to TRBJ2-7, with D unclear. The CDR3 is 11 amino acids. V gave up 2 bases and J gave up 4 bases, with 6 bases separating them. The germline CDR1 and CDR2 sequences are GTSNPN and SVGIG (reference sequence). CDR3 DNA: TGTGCCTGGAGTCCCGTTTACGAGCAGTACTTC. This codes for CAWSPVYEQYF.